The rows below give T cell receptor beta chains drawn from one sample of a study of a mutant IDH1 vaccine in newly diagnosed glioma. Produced via immunoSEQ multiplex PCR; TCRdb's table is partial and in-frame only. The sample shows 75,000 to 100,000 clones, approximately 80% of them seen only once. Sample: PBMCs, taken from a glioma patient treated with radiotherapy, temozolomide or both. The receptors derive from a man in his forties or fifties with glioma. Some clones in this sample may be carry-over from other donors' samples. CDR3s leave out the opening cysteine and the closing phenylalanine or tryptophan. A D gene is named only where the DNA matches it firmly.

D	V	J	CDR3
TRBD1	TRBV10-1	TRBJ1-2	ASRDRGQRYGYT
TRBD1	TRBV5-1	TRBJ1-6	ASSSRGQDNSPLH
NA	TRBV2	TRBJ2-7	ASVPGTSYEQY
NA	TRBV14	TRBJ2-3	ASSYSGGRGDAQY
NA	TRBV10-3	TRBJ1-3	AISDRYSGNTIY
NA	TRBV25-1	TRBJ2-2	ASSEYRGRGNTGELF
TRBD1	TRBV13	TRBJ2-7	ASSLAGQGAYEQY
NA	TRBV4-1	TRBJ2-1	ASSQGRSRETRHEQF
NA	TRBV7-7	TRBJ2-7	ASSTLQGREQY
NA	TRBV5-6	TRBJ1-6	ATQTAHNSPLH
NA	TRBV2	TRBJ2-3	ASSGRTQY
TRBD1	TRBV6-6	TRBJ2-7	ASRDLDRGREQY
NA	TRBV29-1	TRBJ2-5	SVGRAQETQY
NA	TRBV5-1	TRBJ1-4	ASSPERRLF
NA	TRBV19	TRBJ1-2	ASSISGGGNYGYT
NA	TRBV7-9	TRBJ1-2	ASSLGKGSGYT
NA	TRBV7-2	TRBJ2-5	ASSFSGIQETQY
NA	TRBV29-1	TRBJ2-5	SVVGGQETQY
TRBD1	TRBV7-2	TRBJ1-2	ASSFDRVGYT
NA	TRBV7-9	TRBJ1-2	ASSLARRRERDYGYT
TRBD2	TRBV7-2	TRBJ2-5	ASSLGGGPQETQY
NA	TRBV7-9	TRBJ2-7	ASSLAIEQY
NA	TRBV4-1	TRBJ1-5	ASSQEGPGQPQH
TRBD2	TRBV5-1	TRBJ2-1	ASSLEGRGSLQEQF
NA	TRBV6-6	TRBJ2-1	ASSIAGTYNEQF
TRBD2	TRBV29-1	TRBJ2-1	SLPSGSGSYNEQF
TRBD1	TRBV27	TRBJ2-7	ASRGGAAGGKFYEQY
TRBD1	TRBV5-1	TRBJ1-6	ASQGQVDNSPLH
NA	TRBV18	TRBJ1-2	ASSPPYGIYGYT
NA	TRBV7-9	TRBJ1-1	ASSLEGRPTPNTEAF
NA	TRBV6-5	TRBJ2-2	ASSQSPALTGELF